The rows below give T cell receptor beta chains drawn from one sample of a study of identical twins. TCRdb analysed the 5' RACE reads with MiXCR anew, one entry per CDR3 protein. The sample holds approximately 230,000 distinct CDR3 sequences; over 12% are singletons and the top ten take 8.8%. Sequencing was carried out using memory (CD45RO+) T cells sorted from blood. The receptors originated from a woman aged 18 to 35 in good health. Both conserved end residues are part of each CDR3. D genes are given only for firm matches. Size is omitted from some rows. Given values are once, few, many or a class for expanded clones.

clone_size j_call d_call v_call cdr3_nt cdr3_aa
few TRBJ2-1 - TRBV25-1 TGTGCCAGCAGTGAATTTGCCGTTGGTTTTGACTACAATGAGCAGTTCTTC CASSEFAVGFDYNEQFF
once TRBJ2-1 - TRBV20-1 TGCAGTGCTGCCGGGAAAGGCGTGCAGTTCTTC CSAAGKGVQFF
- TRBJ1-2 TRBD1 TRBV2 TGTGCCAGCAGTGCCTCAGGGGGAAATGGCTACACCTTC CASSASGGNGYTF
many TRBJ2-7 - TRBV20-1 TGCAGTGCTAGTAAGCAGGGGTACGGGCAGTACTTC CSASKQGYGQYF
few TRBJ2-3 - TRBV7-8 TGTGCCAGCAGCTTTGACCCGGGACAACGAAGCACAGATACGCAGTATTTT CASSFDPGQRSTDTQYF
few TRBJ2-3 - TRBV10-3 TGTGCCATCAGTGATCTGGGTGTCACAGATACGCAGTATTTT CAISDLGVTDTQYF
many TRBJ2-3 - TRBV10-3 TGTGCCATCAGCCCTACCTTGGGAGGAGCGGGTCCAGATACGCAGTATTTT CAISPTLGGAGPDTQYF
- TRBJ2-3 TRBD2 TRBV20-1 TGCAGTGCTAGTTTAGCGGGGGAAACAGATACGCAGTATTTT CSASLAGETDTQYF
many TRBJ1-2 TRBD1 TRBV11-2 TGTGCCAGCAGCCTTGGTGTTTTATCGACAGGGTCCTATGGCTACACCTTC CASSLGVLSTGSYGYTF
few TRBJ1-6 - TRBV10-3 TGTGCCATCGGGGAGACAGGAGATAATTCACCCCTCCACTTT CAIGETGDNSPLHF
- TRBJ2-3 TRBD1 TRBV10-3 TGTGCCATCAGTGACAGGGGGCTCCCAGATACGCAGTATTTT CAISDRGLPDTQYF
- TRBJ1-5 TRBD1 TRBV20-1 TGCAGTGCTAGAGATCCTGGCAGGGGGAATCAGCCCCAGCATTTT CSARDPGRGNQPQHF
few TRBJ2-7 TRBD1 TRBV6-2/TRBV6-3 TGTGCCAGCAGTAGGACAGGGAGCTACGAGCAGTACTTC CASSRTGSYEQYF
many TRBJ2-1 - TRBV3-1 TGTGCCAGCAGCCTAGGGGACTCCTCCTACAATGAGCAGTTCTTC CASSLGDSSYNEQFF
- TRBJ1-2 TRBD1 TRBV20-1 TGCAGTGCTAGAGATCCCAGGACAGGCTATGGCTACACCTTC CSARDPRTGYGYTF
many TRBJ2-7 - TRBV20-1 TGCAGTGCTAGAGATAGGCTTACAGGAAGAAATGAGCAGTACTTC CSARDRLTGRNEQYF
many TRBJ1-2 - TRBV7-9 TGTGCCAGCAGCTTAGTCGGCGTGAGGCAGGGGTATGGCTACACCTTC CASSLVGVRQGYGYTF
many TRBJ2-2 - TRBV20-1 TGCAGTGCTAGGCCGGCGAGCGTAGCCACCGGGGAGCTGTTTTTT CSARPASVATGELFF
- TRBJ1-4 - TRBV7-6 TGTGCCAGCAGCGGAATTAGTAATGAAAAACTGTTTTTT CASSGISNEKLFF
few TRBJ1-5 TRBD1 TRBV12-3/TRBV12-4 TGTGCCAGCAGTCCCGGGACAGCGTGGGGGCAGCCCCAGCATTTT CASSPGTAWGQPQHF
few TRBJ2-1 - TRBV19 TGTGCCAGTAGTATTCACAGGGTATACAATGAGCAGTTCTTC CASSIHRVYNEQFF
few TRBJ1-1 - TRBV12-3/TRBV12-4 TGTGCCAGCAGTTTACGGGGTATTAGAGCTTTCTTT CASSLRGIRAFF
- TRBJ1-1 - TRBV6-2/TRBV6-3 TGTGCCAGCAGTTTCAGTGACACTGAAGCTTTCTTT CASSFSDTEAFF
- TRBJ2-1 TRBD2 TRBV3-1 TGTGCCAGCAGCCACGGGACTAGCGGGGGGGCACGCAATGAGCAGTTCTTC CASSHGTSGGARNEQFF
many TRBJ1-2 - TRBV12-3/TRBV12-4 TGTGCCAGCCGATCTTCGACGGAGGGGGGCTACACCTTC CASRSSTEGGYTF